This paragraph reports one TCR beta chain. This CDR3 has 15 residues. Trimming took 6 bases from V and 6 from J, leaving 18 bases between them. Germline V gene sequence: CDR1 SGHRS, CDR2 YFSETQ. These data belong to a study of OX40 agonist ivuxolimab in advanced cancers. Study-level background: Patients were treated with ivuxolimab, an agonistic anti-OX40 (CD134) antibody.

The method was immunoSEQ multiplex PCR; TCRdb's version includes in-frame clones alone and lacks a portion of them. Of 60,000 to 75,000 clones in the sample, around 85% were seen once. This TCR derives from an adult with an advanced solid tumor such as melanoma, head and neck, liver or kidney cancer. Sequencing was performed on CD4+ or CD8+ T cells sorted from blood, taken in a trial of the OX40 agonist ivuxolimab. V is TRBV5-1 and J is TRBJ2-2, with D unresolved. CDR3 DNA sequence: TGCGCCAGCACCCCGGGTACCGTTTCCTCCGGGGAGCTGTTTTTT. This codes for CASTPGTVSSGELFF.